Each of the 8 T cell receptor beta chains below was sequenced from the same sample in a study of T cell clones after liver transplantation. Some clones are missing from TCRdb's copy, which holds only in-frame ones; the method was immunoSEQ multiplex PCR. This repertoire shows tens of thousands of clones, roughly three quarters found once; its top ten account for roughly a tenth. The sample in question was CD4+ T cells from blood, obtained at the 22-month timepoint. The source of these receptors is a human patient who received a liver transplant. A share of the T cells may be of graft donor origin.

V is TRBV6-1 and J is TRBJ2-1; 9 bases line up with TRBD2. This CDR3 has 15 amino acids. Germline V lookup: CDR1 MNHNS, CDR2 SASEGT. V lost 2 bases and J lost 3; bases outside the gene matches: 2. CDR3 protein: CASSETTSGYNEQFF. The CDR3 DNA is TGTGCCAGCAGTGAAACGACTAGCGGCTACAATGAGCAGTTCTTC.

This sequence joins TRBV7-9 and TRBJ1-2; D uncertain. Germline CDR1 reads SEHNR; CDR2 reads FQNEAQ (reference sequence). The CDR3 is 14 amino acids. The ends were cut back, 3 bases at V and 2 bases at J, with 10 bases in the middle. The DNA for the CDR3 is TGTGCCAGCAGCTTGGGCCAGACCAACTATGGCTACACCTTC. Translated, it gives CASSLGQTNYGYTF. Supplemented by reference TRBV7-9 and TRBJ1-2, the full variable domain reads DTGVSQNPRHKITKRGQNVTFRCDPISEHNRLYWYRQTLGQGPEFLTYFQNEAQLEKSRLLSDRFSAERPKGSFSTLEIQRTEQGDSAMYLCASSLGQTNYGYTFGSGTRLTVV.

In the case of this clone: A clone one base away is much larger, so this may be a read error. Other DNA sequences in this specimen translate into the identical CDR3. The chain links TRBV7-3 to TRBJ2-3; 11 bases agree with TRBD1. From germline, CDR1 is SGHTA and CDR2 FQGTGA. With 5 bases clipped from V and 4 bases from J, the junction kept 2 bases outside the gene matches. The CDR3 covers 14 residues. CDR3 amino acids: CASSPGQGADTQYF. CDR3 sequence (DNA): TGTGCCAGCAGCCCGGGACAGGGGGCAGATACGCAGTATTTT.

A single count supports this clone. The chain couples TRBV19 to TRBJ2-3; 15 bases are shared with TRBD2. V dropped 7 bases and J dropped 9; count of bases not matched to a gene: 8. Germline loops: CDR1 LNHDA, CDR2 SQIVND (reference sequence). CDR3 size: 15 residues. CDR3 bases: TGTGCCAGTACCCGGACTAGCGGGGGGGAGGAGACGCAGTATTTT. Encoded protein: CASTRTSGGEETQYF.

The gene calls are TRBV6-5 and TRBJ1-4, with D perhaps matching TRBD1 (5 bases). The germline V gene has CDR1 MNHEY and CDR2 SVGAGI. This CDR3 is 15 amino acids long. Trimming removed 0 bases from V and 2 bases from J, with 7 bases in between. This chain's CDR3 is CASSYSWGTNEKLFF. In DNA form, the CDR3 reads TGTGCCAGCAGTTACTCGTGGGGGACTAATGAAAAACTGTTTTTT.

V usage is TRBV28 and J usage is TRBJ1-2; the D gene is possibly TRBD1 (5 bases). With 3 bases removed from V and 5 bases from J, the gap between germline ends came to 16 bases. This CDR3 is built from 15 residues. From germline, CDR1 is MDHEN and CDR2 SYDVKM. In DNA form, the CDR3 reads TGTGCCAGCAGTTTGGCAGGGACCTATGAATATGGCTACACCTTC. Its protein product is CASSLAGTYEYGYTF.

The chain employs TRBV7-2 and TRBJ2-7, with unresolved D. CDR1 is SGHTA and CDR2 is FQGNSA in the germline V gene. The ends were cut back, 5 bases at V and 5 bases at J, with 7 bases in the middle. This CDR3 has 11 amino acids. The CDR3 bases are TGTGCCAGCAGCGGAAGTAACGAGCAGTACTTC. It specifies CASSGSNEQYF.

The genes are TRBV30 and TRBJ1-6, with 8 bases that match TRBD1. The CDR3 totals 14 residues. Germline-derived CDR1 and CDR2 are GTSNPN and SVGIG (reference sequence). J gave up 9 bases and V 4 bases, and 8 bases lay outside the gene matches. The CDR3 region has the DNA TGTGCCTGGAAACCCGGACAGGGAGGTTCACCCCTCCACTTT. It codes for CAWKPGQGGSPLHF.